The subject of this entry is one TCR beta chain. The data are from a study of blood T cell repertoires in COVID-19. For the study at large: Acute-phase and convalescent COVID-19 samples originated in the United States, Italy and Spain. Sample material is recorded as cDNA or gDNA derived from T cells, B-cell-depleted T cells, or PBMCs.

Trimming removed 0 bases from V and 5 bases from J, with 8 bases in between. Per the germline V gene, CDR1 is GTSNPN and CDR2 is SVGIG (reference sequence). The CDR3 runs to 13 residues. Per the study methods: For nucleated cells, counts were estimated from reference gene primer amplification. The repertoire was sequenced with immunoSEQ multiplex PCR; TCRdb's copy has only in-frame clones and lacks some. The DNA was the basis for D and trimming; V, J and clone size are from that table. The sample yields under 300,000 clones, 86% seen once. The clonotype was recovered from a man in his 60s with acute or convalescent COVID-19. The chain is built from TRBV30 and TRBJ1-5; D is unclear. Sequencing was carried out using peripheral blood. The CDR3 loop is CAWSVFRDQPQHF. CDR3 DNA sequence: TGTGCCTGGAGTGTATTCCGGGATCAGCCCCAGCATTTT.